A single sample gave rise to the 15 T cell receptor beta chains below, sequenced in a study of human T cells and chemical hapten exposure. Described time point: pre-sensitization, week 0. As for treatment: therapeutic diphenylcyclopropenone sensitization with weekly scalp DPC. TCRdb re-called the RACE reads through MiXCR, storing one row per CDR3 protein. The sample lists roughly 100,000 distinct CDR3 sequences, 9.6% occurring once. The sample consisted of whole blood, taken in connection with sensitization to the hapten diphenylcyclopropenone (DPC). These receptors were taken from a woman aged 40 to 49 with alopecia areata. Some clones in this sample may be carry-over from other donors' samples.

In this sample, this clonotype turned up many times. V and J are TRBV6-2 or TRBV6-3 and TRBJ2-7; TRBD2 aligns across 9 bases. Germline lookup yields CDR1 MNHEY and CDR2 SVGEGT. The CDR3 runs 14 residues. V gave up 5 bases and J gave up 2 bases; unmatched junction bases: 4. The CDR3 region is CASSDIAGAYEQYF. The CDR3 DNA sequence: TGTGCCAGCAGTGATATAGCGGGGGCCTACGAGCAGTACTTC.

This clonotype was seen only a few times. V is TRBV5-6 and J is TRBJ1-5; D possibly corresponds to TRBD1 (5 bases). The CDR3 is made up of 13 amino acids. CDR1 is SGHDT, CDR2 YYEEEE, per germline. V dropped 2 bases and J dropped 6 bases, with 9 bases sitting between them. CDR3 bases: TGTGCCAGCAGCTTCTGGGGCGGTCAGCCCCAGCATTTT. Translated: CASSFWGGQPQHF.

This clonotype appeared many times. The CDR3 sequence is CSALKPGQGDQPQHF. The DNA of the CDR3 is TGCAGTGCCCTTAAGCCGGGACAGGGGGATCAGCCCCAGCATTTT. The chain recombines TRBV20-1 with TRBJ1-5, with 11 positions matching TRBD1. Germline V gene data show CDR1 as DFQATT and CDR2 as SNEGSKA (reference sequence). The V gene end was trimmed by 6 bases and the J gene end by 5 bases; junction bases not matched to a gene: 9. There are 15 residues in the CDR3.

This clonotype appeared many times. The J gene is TRBJ2-7, the V gene TRBV4-3; D is perhaps TRBD1 (5 bases). Trimming left V 0 bases short and J 5 bases short, with 17 bases between. Germline V lookup: CDR1 LGHNA, CDR2 YSLEER. CDR3 length equals 16 residues. The DNA for the CDR3 is TGCGCCAGCAGCCAAGAATGGGGCTCCCCACCTAACGAGCAGTACTTC. It translates to CASSQEWGSPPNEQYF.

This clonotype was seen ten or more times. The V call is TRBV5-1, the J call TRBJ1-2; tentatively, D is TRBD1 (5 bases). V was clipped by 2 bases and J by 0 bases, with 11 bases between them. Germline V gene lookup returns CDR1 SGHRS and CDR2 YFSETQ. The CDR3 contains 15 residues. CDR3 in amino acids: CASSFDGTTNYGYTF. The DNA for the CDR3 is TGCGCCAGCAGCTTTGATGGGACGACTAACTATGGCTACACCTTC.

At least ten counts were recorded for this clonotype. In DNA form, the CDR3 reads TGCAGTGCTAGAAGGGTGCTAGCGGGGTCAAGCTCCTACAATGAGCAGTTCTTC. Translation: CSARRVLAGSSSYNEQFF. V gene TRBV20-1 combines with J gene TRBJ2-1; 9 bases line up with TRBD2. There are 18 residues in the CDR3. Germline V CDR1 and CDR2: DFQATT, SNEGSKA (reference sequence). Trimming at V came to 2 bases and at J to 0 bases, leaving 11 bases not matched to a gene.

The rearrangement uses TRBV20-1 and TRBJ2-7, with D perhaps TRBD1 or TRBD2 (5 bases each). This CDR3 is 13 amino acids long. Germline CDR1 DFQATT, CDR2 SNEGSKA (reference sequence). V was cut by 5 bases and J by 3 bases, with 14 bases left in between. The CDR3 loop reads CSAQGTVHYEQYF. The CDR3 DNA reads TGCAGTGCTCAAGGGACCGTTCACTACGAGCAGTACTTC.

This clonotype was seen many times. The J gene is TRBJ2-7, the V gene TRBV29-1; D unresolved. The germline CDR1 and CDR2 sequences are SQVTM and ANQGSEA. The germline V and J ends were trimmed by 5 bases and 0 bases, with 14 bases remaining between them. There are 14 residues in the CDR3. CDR3 bases: TGCAGCGTTCGACCCCTTCGCGGCTCCTACGAGCAGTACTTC. It encodes CSVRPLRGSYEQYF.

V usage is TRBV6-2 or TRBV6-3 and J usage is TRBJ1-2; no definite D call. Germline lookup yields CDR1 MNHEY and CDR2 SVGEGT. V lost 11 bases to trimming and J lost 8 bases, with 15 bases between them. The CDR3 length is 11 residues. The CDR3 sequence: CASRRETGYTF. CDR3 nucleotides: TGTGCCTCCCGAAGAGAGACCGGCTACACCTTC.

This chain links TRBV29-1 with TRBJ2-3; no clear D. CDR1 and CDR2 from the germline V gene are SQVTM and ANQGSEA. This CDR3 comprises 12 residues. Trimming removed 5 bases from V and 1 base from J, with 7 bases in between. The CDR3 loop is CSVRPRTDTQYF. In DNA form, the CDR3 reads TGCAGCGTTAGACCTCGCACAGATACGCAGTATTTT.

In its sample, this clonotype was seen many times. The chain couples TRBV4-3 to TRBJ2-7, with 9 positions matching TRBD1. Trimming removed 3 bases from V and 2 bases from J; junction bases left unmatched: 5. The CDR3 runs to 15 residues. The germline CDR1 and CDR2 sequences are LGHNA and YSLEER. The CDR3 loop is CASSQGTGGTYEQYF. The CDR3 nucleotides read TGCGCCAGCAGCCAGGGTACAGGGGGCACCTACGAGCAGTACTTC.

This clonotype was found a few times. One junction end disagrees with the germline gene, perhaps due to a read error. CDR3 nucleotides: TGCGCCAGCACCGCGCGGACCGGGACTATGCGACATTTT. Encoded protein: CASTARTGTMRHF. The chain recombines TRBV23-1 with TRBJ2-3, with 7 bases lining up with TRBD2. TRBV23-1 carries the ORF label, with uncertain function. The CDR3 totals 13 residues.

This clonotype appeared many times. The chain employs TRBV6-2 or TRBV6-3 and TRBJ1-2; no firm D call. The V end was cut by 4 bases, the J end by 5 bases, with 11 bases between. CDR3 size: 13 residues. The germline V gene encodes CDR1 MNHEY and CDR2 SVGEGT. The CDR3 region is CASSSTFPYGYTF. The CDR3 region has the DNA TGTGCCAGCAGTTCCACGTTTCCTTATGGCTACACCTTC.

The genes are TRBV7-9 and TRBJ2-3; no clear D. Trimming removed 6 bases from V and 8 bases from J, with 18 bases in between. Germline V lookup: CDR1 SEHNR, CDR2 FQNEAQ (reference sequence). The CDR3 runs to 14 residues. Here the CDR3 reads CASRSGSTTGTQYF. The CDR3, as DNA: TGTGCCAGCAGGTCCGGGTCCACCACCGGTACGCAGTATTTT. Full variable domain (outside the CDR3, taken from reference TRBV7-9 and TRBJ2-3): DTGVSQNPRHKITKRGQNVTFRCDPISEHNRLYWYRQTLGQGPEFLTYFQNEAQLEKSRLLSDRFSAERPKGSFSTLEIQRTEQGDSAMYLCASRSGSTTGTQYFGPGTRLTVL.

This clonotype was detected a few times. This sequence joins TRBV7-8 and TRBJ2-1; no reliable D call. Trimming took off 5 bases at V and 8 bases at J, with 16 bases between the two ends. This CDR3 is built from 14 residues. Germline V gene lookup returns CDR1 SGHVS and CDR2 FQNEAQ. The CDR3 sequence is CASSPPSRSDEQFF. The CDR3, as DNA: TGTGCCAGCAGCCCCCCCAGTCGGAGCGATGAGCAGTTCTTC.